The present entry profiles one TCR beta chain with its context. What antigen it recognizes has not been identified. Base qualities are not provided; no much larger clone lies one nucleotide away. RNA was extracted with the RNeasy kit and about 0.5 to 1 ug was reverse transcribed using random hexamers. TCR beta CDR3 regions were amplified with the immunoSEQ multiplex PCR assay covering 54 Vbeta and 13 Jbeta segments. Bias from PCR amplification was corrected by using a synthetic template baseline for primer optimization and for computational correction. The source study handled its data this way. Reads were annotated to V, D and J genes per IMGT and analyzed with immunoSEQ Analyzer, keeping only productive sequences. Clonality was computed as one minus Shannon entropy normalized by log2 of the number of productive unique sequences. Public and private clones were assessed among the 100 most prevalent clones of each patient and control. Clones were defined as Susac-specific if absent from the healthy and MS cohorts, from 1052 published viral clones and from other ImmuneACCESS disease sequences. Using fastp at Q25 and MiXCR, TCRdb reprocessed the public reads and kept productive beta chains. Under each unique CDR3 protein, matching rows form one entry showing the most common genes and DNA. The V and J calls follow TCRdb's processing rather than the paper's. The sample yields 71,000 or so distinct CDR3 sequences; 96% were counted once. The ten biggest clones cover around 0.11% of the sample.

The data stem from a study of CD8 T cells in Susac syndrome (dated by TCRdb to between 2018 and 2020). General notes on the study: Repertoire sequencing was used to test whether CD8+ T cell activation and differentiation in Susac syndrome was antigen driven. General study outcomes and caveats: The number of individuals in the TCR sequencing and HLA analysis was recognized as being relatively small.

High-throughput TCR beta sequencing profiled peripheral blood CD8+ and CD4+ T cells from healthy donors, Susac syndrome patients and multiple sclerosis patients. The multiple sclerosis controls were treatment-naive patients whose relapsing-remitting disease, either stable or active, fulfilled the revised McDonald criteria. CD8+ TEMRA cells were enriched by FACS, while bulk CD8+ and CD4+ T cells were purified by magnetic negative isolation. Blood was collected in EDTA tubes and processed within 24 hours, with PBMCs isolated through density gradient centrifugation. PBMCs intended for TCR sequencing were frozen in liquid nitrogen and were later thawed in a 37 degrees C water bath. A purity of at least 90% was achieved for sorted or isolated CD4+, CD8+ and CD8+ TEMRA cells. Trimming removed 0 bases from V and 8 bases from J, leaving 9 bases between the germline ends. Looking up the germline V gene yields CDR1 SGHRS and CDR2 YFSETQ. Inclusive of the bounding cysteine and phenylalanine, the CDR3 is 13 residues long. Only the CDR3 part of the read is kept: 39 bases, read in frame from the first base.

The sequencing sample was made of CD4+ T cells from PBMCs. This TCR was recovered from a human donor with multiple sclerosis. The rearranged segments are TRBV5-1 and TRBJ2-1; there is no confident call for the D gene. The bases are TGCGCCAGCAGCTTGGGGACGTACGATGAGCAGTTCTTC. This translates into CASSLGTYDEQFF.